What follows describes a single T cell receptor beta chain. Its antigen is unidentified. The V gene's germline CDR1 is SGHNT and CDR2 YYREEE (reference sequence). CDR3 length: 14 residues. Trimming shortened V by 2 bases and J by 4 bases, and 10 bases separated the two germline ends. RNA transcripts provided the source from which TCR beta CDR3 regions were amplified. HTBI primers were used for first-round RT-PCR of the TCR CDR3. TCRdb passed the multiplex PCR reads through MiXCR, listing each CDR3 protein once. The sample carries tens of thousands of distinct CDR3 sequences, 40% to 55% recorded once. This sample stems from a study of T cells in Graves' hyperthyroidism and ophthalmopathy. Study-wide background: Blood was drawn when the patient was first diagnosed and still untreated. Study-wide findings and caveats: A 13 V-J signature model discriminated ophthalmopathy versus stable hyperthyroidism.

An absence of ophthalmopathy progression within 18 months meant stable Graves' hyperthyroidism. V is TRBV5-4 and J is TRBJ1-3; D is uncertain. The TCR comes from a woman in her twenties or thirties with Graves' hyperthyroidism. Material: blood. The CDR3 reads CASSFTGGGNTIYF. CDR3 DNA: TGTGCCAGCAGCTTTACCGGAGGAGGAAACACCATATATTTT.